This TCR beta chain stems from a study of early T cells in non-severe SARS-CoV-2 infection. This clonotype was picked up a small number of times. Its cognate antigen is unknown. Whole-study results and caveats: VDJdb matches were skewed toward anti-spike CD8 T cell responses.

The germline V gene encodes CDR1 GTSNPN and CDR2 SVGIG (reference sequence). CDR3 length: 12 amino acids. V lost 3 bases, J lost 6 bases, and 10 bases lay in between. Unique molecular identifiers were attached to individual cDNA molecules. TCRdb processed the 5' RACE reads anew with MiXCR; each CDR3 protein has one entry. The sample records fewer than 60,000 distinct CDR3 sequences, 7% to 10% being singletons. This clonotype was obtained from an adult who was a healthcare worker with PCR-confirmed SARS-CoV-2 infection or an uninfected control (not recorded which). The gene calls are TRBV30 and TRBJ2-3; D might be TRBD2 (6 bases). Sequenced: whole blood. The CDR3 DNA reads as TGTGCCTGGAGCAACCGGGGGGATACGCAGTATTTT. This encodes CAWSNRGDTQYF.